This entry lists 6 T cell receptor beta chains sequenced from one sample in a study of graft-versus-host responses after intestinal transplantation. Here immunoSEQ multiplex PCR was the method, and the copy in TCRdb shows in-frame clones only, minus some. The table has over 100,000 clones, more than 85% seen once. Their recognized antigens are unknown. The material was unstimulated CD4+ T cells sorted from spleen or lymph node cells, obtained before intestinal transplant. The receptors here all came from a human donor who received an intestinal transplant.

V is TRBV9 and J is TRBJ2-5; maybe TRBD1 (5 bases). Trimming removed 3 bases at V and 5 bases at J, with 17 bases between. This CDR3 contains 15 residues. Germline V gene data show CDR1 as SGDLS and CDR2 as YYNGEE. CDR3 in amino acids: CASSALTGPSETQYF. The CDR3 DNA reads TGTGCCAGCAGCGCCCTCACAGGACCCTCGGAGACCCAGTACTTC.

The V call is TRBV7-2, the J call TRBJ2-7; TRBD2 agrees at 11 bases. V trimming: 4 bases; J trimming: 3 bases; junction bases outside the gene matches: 8. Germline loops: CDR1 SGHTA, CDR2 FQGNSA. The CDR3 runs to 16 residues. The CDR3 bases are TGTGCCAGCAGCTCATCCGGACTAGCGGGCCACTACGAGCAGTACTTC. Translation: CASSSSGLAGHYEQYF.

This chain joins TRBV30 and TRBJ2-2, with 9 bases matching TRBD2. CDR1 GTSNPN and CDR2 SVGIG come from the germline V gene (reference sequence). The CDR3 has 14 residues. After removal of 5 bases from V and 2 bases from J, the junction contained 3 bases not matched to a gene. The CDR3 region is CAWASGINTGELFF. In nucleotides, the CDR3 is TGTGCCTGGGCTAGCGGGATCAACACCGGGGAGCTGTTTTTT.

V usage is TRBV29-1 and J usage is TRBJ2-6; 12 bases agree with TRBD1. CDR3 size: 16 residues. The germline CDR1 and CDR2 sequences are SQVTM and ANQGSEA. V shed 6 bases, J shed 1 base, and the junction held 4 bases outside the gene matches. The CDR3 DNA follows: TGCAGCGTCGGGACAGGGGGCGCTTCTGGGGCCAACGTCCTGACTTTC. This codes for CSVGTGGASGANVLTF.

The chain combines TRBV5-6 with TRBJ2-5, with 8 bases aligning to TRBD1. Germline V lookup: CDR1 SGHDT, CDR2 YYEEEE. The CDR3 totals 15 residues. J gave up 6 bases and V 0 bases, and 7 bases lay outside the gene matches. The CDR3 spells CASSLGGQGRKTQYF. The CDR3 DNA reads as TGTGCCAGCAGCTTGGGCGGACAGGGAAGGAAGACCCAGTACTTC.

The chain combines TRBV12-2 with TRBJ2-3; no check of the table's D call, TRBD2, against the DNA was made. TRBV12-2 is listed as a pseudogene. CDR3 length: 16 amino acids. The CDR3 spells CASRRPGNPSTDTQYF. The CDR3 region has the DNA TGTGCAAGTCGCCGACCGGGAAATCCTAGCACAGATACGCAGTATTTT.